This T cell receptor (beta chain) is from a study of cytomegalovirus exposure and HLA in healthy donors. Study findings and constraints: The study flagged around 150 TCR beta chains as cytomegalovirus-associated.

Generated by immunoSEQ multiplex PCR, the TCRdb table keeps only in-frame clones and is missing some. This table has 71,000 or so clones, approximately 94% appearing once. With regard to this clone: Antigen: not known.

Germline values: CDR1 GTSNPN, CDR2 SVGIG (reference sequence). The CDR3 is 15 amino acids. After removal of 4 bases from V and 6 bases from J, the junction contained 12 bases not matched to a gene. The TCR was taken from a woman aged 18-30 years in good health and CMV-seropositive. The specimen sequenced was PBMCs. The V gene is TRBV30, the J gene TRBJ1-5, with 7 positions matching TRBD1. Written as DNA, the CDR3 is TGTGCCTGGACGAAAAGAGGCAGGGGGTTTCAGCCCCAGCATTTT. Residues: CAWTKRGRGFQPQHF. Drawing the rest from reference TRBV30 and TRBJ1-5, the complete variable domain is SQTIHQWPATLVQPVGSPLSLECTVEGTSNPNLYWYRQAAGRGLQLLFYSVGIGQISSEVPQNLSASRPQDRQFILSSKKLLLSDSGFYLCAWTKRGRGFQPQHFGDGTRLSIL.